The entry below gives a single TCR beta chain sequence along with its context. What it recognizes is unknown. Time point denoted: newly diagnosed GD, antithyroid drugs for less than 3 months. Scientists built the TCR library using RNA that was extracted from PBMCs. The CDR3 consists of 17 residues. The V gene end was trimmed by 2 bases and the J gene end by 8 bases; junction bases not matched to a gene: 11. Per germline, CDR1 DFQATT and CDR2 SNEGSKA (reference sequence). This specimen comes from a study of regulatory T cells in long-lasting Graves disease. Notes on the study in general: A limited number of samples was an acknowledged limitation. Preferential use of TRBV28, TRBJ1-2 and TRBJ2-5 was seen in persistent disease. Persistent Graves' patients showed reduced TCR diversity versus newly diagnosed patients.

Library construction for TCR beta used iRepertoire HTBI primers and Arm-PCR of CDR3 regions. TCRdb re-called the multiplex PCR reads with MiXCR, one entry per CDR3 protein. The sample contains approximately 360,000 distinct CDR3 sequences, over 9.5% of which appear only once. This sample was shared with a second study, whose subject was T cells in Graves' hyperthyroidism and ophthalmopathy. That source notes: The HTBI primer set drove a first-round RT-PCR of the TCR CDR3.

Material: peripheral blood mononuclear cells (PBMCs), obtained at new diagnosis, from a patient treated with antithyroid drugs. The sequence derives from a woman younger than 30 with Graves disease. This chain uses TRBV20-1 with TRBJ2-1, with TRBD2 identical over 14 bases. CDR3 in DNA: TGCAGTGCTAGACACAACTCGGGACTAGCGGGAGCCCATGAGCAGTTCTTC. It specifies CSARHNSGLAGAHEQFF.